The text below deals with one TCR beta chain. The antigen is unknown. The data stem from a study of cytomegalovirus exposure and HLA in healthy donors. As for the study in general: Of all 360 or so donors who were genotyped, about 84% belonged to the Caucasian-associated ancestry cluster. Notes on the study in general: More clonal expansion characterized HLA-associated TCR beta chains than equally common others in a later analysis. The likely origin of a cluster of highly shared sequence variants was a sequencing artifact. CMV serostatus was the only recorded immune exposure for donors.

The study ran its PCR with 60 Vbeta and 13 Jbeta primers. Clones were read by immunoSEQ multiplex PCR, and TCRdb kept only the in-frame ones, dropping some. The sample holds 150,000 to 200,000 clones, about four fifths seen once. Trimming removed 5 bases from V and 3 bases from J, with 19 bases in between. There are 16 residues in the CDR3. CDR1 and CDR2 from the germline V gene are MDHEN and SYDVKM. V usage is TRBV28 and J usage is TRBJ1-1; possible D gene TRBD1, 5 bases. The sequencing sample was made of PBMCs. The sequence was collected from a girl between 10 and 17 years old in good health and CMV-seropositive. CDR3 residues: CASSPGEQGRDTEAFF. In DNA, the CDR3 is TGTGCCAGCAGTCCGGGTGAGCAGGGCCGTGACACTGAAGCTTTCTTT. The complete variable domain, with remaining parts taken from reference TRBV28 and TRBJ1-1, reads DVKVTQSSRYLVKRTGEKVFLECVQDMDHENMFWYRQDPGLGLRLIYFSYDVKMKEKGDIPEGYSVSREKKERFSLILESASTNQTSMYLCASSPGEQGRDTEAFFGQGTRLTVV.